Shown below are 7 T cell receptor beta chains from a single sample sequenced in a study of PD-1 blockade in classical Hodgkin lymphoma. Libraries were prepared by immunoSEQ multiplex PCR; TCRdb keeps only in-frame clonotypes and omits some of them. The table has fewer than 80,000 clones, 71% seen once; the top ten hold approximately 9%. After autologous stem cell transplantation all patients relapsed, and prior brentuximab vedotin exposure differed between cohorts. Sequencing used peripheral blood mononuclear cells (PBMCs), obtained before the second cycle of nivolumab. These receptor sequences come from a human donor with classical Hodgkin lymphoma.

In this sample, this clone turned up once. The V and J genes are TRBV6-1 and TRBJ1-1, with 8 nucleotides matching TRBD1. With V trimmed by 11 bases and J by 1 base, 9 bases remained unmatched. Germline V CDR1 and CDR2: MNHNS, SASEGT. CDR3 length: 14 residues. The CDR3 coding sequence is TGTGCCGGGGTTCGGGGACAGGCGAACACTGAAGCTTTCTTT. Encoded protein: CAGVRGQANTEAFF.

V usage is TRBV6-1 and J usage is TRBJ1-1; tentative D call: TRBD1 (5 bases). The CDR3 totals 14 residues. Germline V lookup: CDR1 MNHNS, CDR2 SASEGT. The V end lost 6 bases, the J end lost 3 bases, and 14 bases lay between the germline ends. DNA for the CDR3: TGTGCCAGCAGAACAACGCCGGGACACACTGAAGCTTTCTTT. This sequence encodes CASRTTPGHTEAFF.

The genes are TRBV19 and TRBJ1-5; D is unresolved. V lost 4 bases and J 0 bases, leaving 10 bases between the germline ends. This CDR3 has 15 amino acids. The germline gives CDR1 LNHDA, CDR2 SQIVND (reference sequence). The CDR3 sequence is CASSKERNSNQPQHF. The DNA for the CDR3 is TGTGCCAGTAGTAAGGAAAGGAATAGCAATCAGCCCCAGCATTTT. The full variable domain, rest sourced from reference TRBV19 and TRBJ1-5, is DGGITQSPKYLFRKEGQNVTLSCEQNLNHDAMYWYRQDPGQGLRLIYYSQIVNDFQKGDIAEGYSVSREKKESFPLTVTSAQKNPTAFYLCASSKERNSNQPQHFGDGTRLSIL.

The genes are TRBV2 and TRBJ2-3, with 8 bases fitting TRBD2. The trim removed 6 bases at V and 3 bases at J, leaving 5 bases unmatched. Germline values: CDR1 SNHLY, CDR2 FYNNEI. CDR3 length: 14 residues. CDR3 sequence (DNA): TGTGCCAGCAGCGATCCGGGGGGGACAGATACGCAGTATTTT. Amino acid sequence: CASSDPGGTDTQYF.

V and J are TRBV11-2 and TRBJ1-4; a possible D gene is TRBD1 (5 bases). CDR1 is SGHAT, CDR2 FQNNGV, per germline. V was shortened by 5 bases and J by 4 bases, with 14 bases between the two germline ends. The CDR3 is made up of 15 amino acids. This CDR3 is CASSPQRGFNEKLFF. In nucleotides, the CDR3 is TGTGCCAGCAGCCCACAACGGGGGTTTAATGAAAAACTGTTTTTT.

The CDR3 reads CSVEETGHLYGYTF. In DNA, the CDR3 is TGCAGCGTTGAAGAGACAGGACACCTCTATGGCTACACCTTC. The rearrangement links TRBV29-1 to TRBJ1-2; possible D gene TRBD1, 6 bases. Trimming cost V 0 bases and J 4 bases, with 12 bases left between them. The V gene's germline CDR1 is SQVTM and CDR2 ANQGSEA. CDR3 length: 14 amino acids.

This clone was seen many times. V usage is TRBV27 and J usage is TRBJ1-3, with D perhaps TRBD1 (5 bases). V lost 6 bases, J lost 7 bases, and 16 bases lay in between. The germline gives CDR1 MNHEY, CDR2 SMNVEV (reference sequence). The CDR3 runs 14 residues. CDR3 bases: TGTGCCAGCAGCGCAAGCCTTTCAGGGAACACCATATATTTT. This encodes CASSASLSGNTIYF.